The 17 T cell receptor beta chains below were found in one sample sequenced in a study of blood T cell repertoires in COVID-19. Assay used: immunoSEQ multiplex PCR; TCRdb lists only in-frame clones, some missing. Here the sample spans some 320,000 clones, almost 85% being singletons. Sequences were obtained from peripheral blood. The receptors shown here come from a human donor in a cohort sampled during active COVID-19.

This chain joins TRBV5-1 and TRBJ2-2; 7 bases are a match to TRBD1. The CDR3 extends over 16 amino acids. V dropped 2 bases and J dropped 0; count of bases not matched to a gene: 4. CDR1 SGHRS and CDR2 YFSETQ come from the germline V gene. CDR3 protein: CASSFYGTANTGELFF. The CDR3 DNA is TGCGCCAGCAGCTTCTACGGGACAGCGAACACCGGGGAGCTGTTTTTT.

V usage is TRBV6-5 and J usage is TRBJ1-4; D is unresolved. Trimming took 7 bases from V and 3 from J, leaving 12 bases between them. The CDR3 contains 14 residues. Germline CDR1 reads MNHEY; CDR2 reads SVGAGI. CDR3 nucleotides: TGTGCCAGCAAACCGGGTTTGGCTAATGAAAAACTGTTTTTT. Translating gives CASKPGLANEKLFF.

The chain couples TRBV7-3 to TRBJ2-1; 10 bases line up with TRBD2. The junction had 12 bases not matched to a gene; V was cut back by 6 bases and J by 1 base. The CDR3 runs 18 residues. Germline values: CDR1 SGHTA, CDR2 FQGTGA. The CDR3 loop is CASRPLAGAITSYNEQFF. In DNA form, the CDR3 reads TGTGCCAGCAGACCTCTAGCGGGGGCCATTACGTCCTACAATGAGCAGTTCTTC.

This clone was recorded a few times. The chain carries TRBV19 and TRBJ1-5, with 10 bases fitting TRBD1. Germline CDR1 is LNHDA and CDR2 is SQIVND (reference sequence). CDR3 size: 20 residues. The V and J ends lost 6 bases and 2 bases, in that order; junction bases with no gene match: 19. In nucleotides, the CDR3 is TGTGCCAGTAGCAACCGGGGGGACAGGGGACTCCTTGGCGGCAATCAGCCCCAGCATTTT. As protein: CASSNRGDRGLLGGNQPQHF.

The chain recombines TRBV3-1 (or the pseudogene TRBV3-2) with TRBJ1-5; a weak D match, TRBD1 (6 bases). The CDR3 is made up of 13 amino acids. The germline CDR1 and CDR2 sequences are LGHDT and YNNKEL (reference sequence). The V gene lost 6 bases and the J gene lost 5 bases, with 11 bases spanning the gap. This CDR3 is CASSRGSYQPQHF. CDR3 sequence (DNA): TGTGCCAGCAGTAGGGGGAGCTATCAGCCCCAGCATTTT.

V and J are TRBV19 and TRBJ2-7, with 10 nucleotides matching TRBD2. The CDR3 runs 14 residues. The trim removed 5 bases at V and 3 bases at J, leaving 4 bases unmatched. Germline lookup yields CDR1 LNHDA and CDR2 SQIVND (reference sequence). In DNA, the CDR3 is TGTGCCAGTAGTGCTAGCGGGGGTAGCTACGAGCAGTACTTC. Protein: CASSASGGSYEQYF.

This rearrangement joins TRBV9 to TRBJ2-2, with 8 bases identical to TRBD1. V lost 7 bases and J lost 1; bases outside the gene matches: 0. Germline loops: CDR1 SGDLS, CDR2 YYNGEE. The CDR3 is 13 residues long. The CDR3 DNA is TGTGCCAGCGGGACAGGGAACACCGGGGAGCTGTTTTTT. Encoded protein: CASGTGNTGELFF.

This chain joins TRBV27 and TRBJ2-1; D uncertain. CDR1 is MNHEY, CDR2 SMNVEV, per germline (reference sequence). Between the trimmed V and J ends, which lost 2 bases and 10 bases, there was a span of 6 bases. This CDR3 has 11 residues. CDR3 residues: CASSLGLEQFF. The CDR3 nucleotides are TGTGCCAGCAGTTTAGGGCTCGAGCAGTTCTTC.

The V gene is TRBV6-2 or TRBV6-3, the J gene TRBJ2-3, with no clear D. The CDR3 is 14 residues long. Trimming shortened V by 6 bases and J by 2 bases, and 12 bases separated the two germline ends. Germline assignment: CDR1 MNHEY and CDR2 SVGEGT. CDR3 DNA sequence: TGTGCCAGCAGCATACTAACCCCCACAGATACGCAGTATTTT. It codes for CASSILTPTDTQYF.

This chain's CDR3 is CATMLTIVGNTIYF. The CDR3 region has the DNA TGTGCCACCATGTTAACGATAGTTGGAAACACCATATATTTT. V usage is TRBV2 and J usage is TRBJ1-3; D unresolved. The CDR3 extends over 14 amino acids. CDR1 SNHLY and CDR2 FYNNEI come from the germline V gene. V was clipped by 10 bases and J by 3 bases, with 16 bases between them.

The rearrangement uses TRBV6-1 and TRBJ1-5, with a possible D match to TRBD1 (5 bases). The V end lost 0 bases, the J end lost 8 bases, and 8 bases lay between the germline ends. The CDR3 contains 13 residues. CDR1 and CDR2 from the germline V gene are MNHNS and SASEGT. The CDR3 is CASSEARGEPQHF. The CDR3 DNA follows: TGTGCCAGCAGTGAAGCCCGGGGGGAGCCCCAGCATTTT.

V gene TRBV19 combines with J gene TRBJ1-2; 7 nucleotides match TRBD1. This CDR3 spans 14 amino acids. V gave up 4 bases and J gave up 2 bases; unmatched junction bases: 4. Germline values: CDR1 LNHDA, CDR2 SQIVND (reference sequence). CDR3 region: CASSTGTANYGYTF. CDR3 DNA sequence: TGTGCCAGTAGTACTGGGACAGCCAACTATGGCTACACCTTC.

The rearrangement uses TRBV6-5 and TRBJ1-2, with D possibly TRBD1 on 6 matching bases. Germline V gene sequence: CDR1 MNHEY, CDR2 SVGAGI. The CDR3 sequence is 16 residues long. The germline V and J ends were trimmed by 4 bases and 4 bases, with 19 bases remaining between them. The CDR3 region is CASSFDIPTGRYGYTF. DNA for the CDR3: TGTGCCAGCAGTTTCGATATTCCAACAGGGCGCTATGGCTACACCTTC.

The chain is built from TRBV2 and TRBJ2-3; possible D gene TRBD1, 5 bases. Germline CDR1 is SNHLY and CDR2 is FYNNEI. V was trimmed by 6 bases and J by 6 bases, leaving 13 bases between them. The CDR3 runs 13 residues. The DNA for the CDR3 is TGTGCCAGCAGACCACGCTCAGGGGATACGCAGTATTTT. It is translated as CASRPRSGDTQYF.

The chain joins TRBV19 to TRBJ1-5; possible D gene TRBD1, 6 bases. The germline CDR1 and CDR2 sequences are LNHDA and SQIVND (reference sequence). The CDR3 has 17 residues. V gave up 5 bases and J gave up 5 bases, with 22 bases separating them. The CDR3 coding sequence is TGTGCCAGTAGTCCCCCCCGGGACAAAAGGTGGGATCAGCCCCAGCATTTT. Its translation is CASSPPRDKRWDQPQHF.

V is TRBV6-1 and J is TRBJ1-1; weak D call: TRBD1 (6 bases). This CDR3 comprises 18 residues. V lost 2 bases and J 4 bases, leaving 23 bases between the germline ends. Germline assignment: CDR1 MNHNS and CDR2 SASEGT. CDR3 in amino acids: CASSEIARVWGRGTEAFF. The CDR3 nucleotides are TGTGCCAGCAGTGAAATAGCCCGTGTTTGGGGGCGTGGCACTGAAGCTTTCTTT.

With regard to this clone: One end of the junction is discordant with germline, which a read error may explain. DNA for the CDR3: TGTGCCAGTAGTCCGGGAGTTAACTATGGCCACACCTTC. Translated, it gives CASSPGVNYGHTF. The V and J genes are TRBV19 and TRBJ1-2; D remains unclear. Germline loops: CDR1 LNHDA, CDR2 SQIVND (reference sequence). CDR3 size: 13 residues.